Below are 27 T cell receptor beta chains sequenced from a single sample in a study of T cell responses to AZD1222 COVID-19 vaccine (dated by TCRdb to about 2021). Receptors were amplified or captured by the immunoSEQ multiplex PCR assay. Drawn from immuneACCESS, this table holds only the in-frame rearrangements with V and J called that TCRdb kept. Clones are partly lost; checked studies trace under half to an unresolved V gene and leave the rest unexplained. The sample has some 150,000 clones on record, 85% to 90% of them singletons. Approximately 4.5% of the sample is in the top ten clones. What the time point label conveys for this sample: about 28 days (+/-7) after the second vaccine dose. Specimen: peripheral blood, collected 28 days after the second AZD1222 dose. All receptors derive from an adult who received the AZD1222 COVID-19 vaccine.

The V call is TRBV12-5, the J call TRBJ2-2; 8 positions match TRBD2. Germline loops: CDR1 LGHNT, CDR2 FRNRAP. Trimming cost V 7 bases and J 5 bases; bases outside gene matches: 12. The CDR3 covers 16 residues. DNA of the CDR3: TGTGCTAGTGTTCCACCCTCGCGGGGGGTAACCGGGGAGCTGTTTTTT. Translated: CASVPPSRGVTGELFF.

The gene calls are TRBV15 and TRBJ1-4; perhaps TRBD1 as D (5 bases). Germline V gene data show CDR1 as LNHNV and CDR2 as YYDKDF (reference sequence). V was cut by 6 bases and J by 0 bases, with 20 bases left in between. The CDR3 consists of 18 residues. DNA of the CDR3: TGTGCCACCAGGTATGGGCAGGGCAGGCTTGCAACTAATGAAAAACTGTTTTTT. Residues: CATRYGQGRLATNEKLFF.

This chain links TRBV2 with TRBJ1-2, with D unresolved. The CDR3 is 13 residues long. Germline CDR1 is SNHLY and CDR2 is FYNNEI. V gave up 5 bases and J gave up 0 bases, with 7 bases separating them. DNA of the CDR3: TGTGCCAGCAGTCCTTTAGCTAACTATGGCTACACCTTC. It translates to CASSPLANYGYTF.

The V gene is TRBV11-1, the J gene TRBJ1-1; D is unclear. Germline values: CDR1 SGHAT, CDR2 FQDESV (reference sequence). V dropped 5 bases and J dropped 8 bases, with 12 bases sitting between them. This CDR3 region has 12 residues. CDR3 in amino acids: CASSTRTQEAFF. Written as DNA, the CDR3 is TGTGCCAGCAGCACCCGGACTCAAGAAGCTTTCTTT.

This rearrangement joins TRBV7-2 to TRBJ1-1; D unclear. The germline V gene has CDR1 SGHTA and CDR2 FQGNSA. CDR3 size: 15 residues. With 5 bases removed from V and 7 bases from J, the gap between germline ends came to 20 bases. The CDR3 coding sequence is TGTGCCAGCAGCACGCTGGCGGGGAAAACAGATGAAGCTTTCTTT. Encoded protein: CASSTLAGKTDEAFF.

V is TRBV5-4 and J is TRBJ1-5, with 7 bases that match TRBD1. The CDR3 runs 13 residues. J lost 7 bases, V lost 4 bases, and 5 bases had no gene match. CDR1 is SGHNT, CDR2 YYREEE, per germline (reference sequence). CDR3 nucleotides: TGTGCCAGCAGCCGACAGGGTACCCAGCCCCAGCATTTT. It codes for CASSRQGTQPQHF. Complete variable domain (other parts from reference TRBV5-4 and TRBJ1-5): ETGVTQSPTHLIKTRGQQVTLRCSSQSGHNTVSWYQQALGQGPQFIFQYYREEENGRGNFPPRFSGLQFPNYSSELNVNALELDDSALYLCASSRQGTQPQHFGDGTRLSIL.

This clone was detected only a few times. The chain combines TRBV29-1 with TRBJ1-2; D may be TRBD1 (6 bases). This CDR3 region has 12 residues. With 3 bases removed from V and 2 bases from J, the gap between germline ends came to 7 bases. Germline CDR1 is SQVTM and CDR2 is ANQGSEA. The CDR3 loop reads CSVDTGNYGYTF. CDR3 sequence (DNA): TGCAGCGTTGATACAGGGAACTATGGCTACACCTTC. Full variable domain (remainder filled in from reference TRBV29-1 and TRBJ1-2): SAVISQKPSRDICQRGTSLTIQCQVDSQVTMMFWYRQQPGQSLTLIATANQGSEATYESGFVIDKFPISRPNLTFSTLTVSNMSPEDSSIYLCSVDTGNYGYTFGSGTRLTVV.

The V call is TRBV2, the J call TRBJ1-1; D is uncertain. The CDR3 extends over 13 amino acids. V shed 9 bases and J shed 0 bases, with 11 bases lying between them. Per the germline V gene, CDR1 is SNHLY and CDR2 is FYNNEI. CDR3 in amino acids: CARLRTVNTEAFF. The CDR3 DNA follows: TGTGCCAGATTAAGGACGGTGAACACTGAAGCTTTCTTT.

In this sample, this clone turned up once. The chain joins TRBV6-5 to TRBJ1-6; unclear D gene. CDR1 and CDR2 (germline): MNHEY, SVGAGI. This CDR3 contains 16 residues. V dropped 3 bases and J dropped 6 bases, with 15 bases sitting between them. CDR3 amino acids: CASSYFGSRVNSPLHF. As DNA, the CDR3 is TGTGCCAGCAGTTATTTCGGTAGCAGAGTTAATTCACCCCTCCACTTT.

This chain links TRBV5-1 with TRBJ1-1; 12 bases map to TRBD1. Germline CDR1 reads SGHRS; CDR2 reads YFSETQ. The CDR3 consists of 19 residues. V lost 4 bases to trimming and J lost 0 bases; unmatched junction nucleotides: 13. The CDR3 is CASSQGQGAFLGMNTEAFF. CDR3 in DNA: TGCGCCAGCAGCCAGGGACAGGGGGCTTTCCTTGGTATGAACACTGAAGCTTTCTTT.

The CDR3 loop reads CASSIGTSYGYTF. Written as DNA, the CDR3 is TGTGCCAGTAGTATCGGTACATCTTATGGCTACACCTTC. The rearrangement uses TRBV19 and TRBJ1-2; D gene unclear. Germline V gene lookup returns CDR1 LNHDA and CDR2 SQIVND (reference sequence). The CDR3 runs to 13 residues. V lost 3 bases and J lost 5, with 10 bases in between.

This clone was counted only a few times. The gene calls are TRBV3-1 (or the pseudogene TRBV3-2) and TRBJ1-5; D is uncertain. This CDR3 has 15 amino acids. V gave up 0 bases and J gave up 6 bases, with 12 bases separating them. Germline V lookup: CDR1 LGHDT, CDR2 YNNKEL (reference sequence). The CDR3 coding sequence is TGTGCCAGCAGCCAAGAGACCGGGAAGGGTCAGCCCCAGCATTTT. This sequence encodes CASSQETGKGQPQHF.

The genes are TRBV28 and TRBJ2-1; TRBD2 matches 11 bases. This CDR3 contains 14 residues. Germline V lookup: CDR1 MDHEN, CDR2 SYDVKM. J lost 6 bases, V lost 5 bases, and 3 bases had no gene match. CDR3 protein: CASSLSGGANEQFF. The CDR3 bases are TGTGCCAGCAGTCTTAGCGGGGGGGCCAATGAGCAGTTCTTC.

Here the CDR3 reads CASSQDFRREQYF. The DNA of the CDR3 is TGCGCCAGCAGCCAAGATTTCAGGCGAGAGCAGTACTTC. This rearrangement joins TRBV4-1 to TRBJ2-7, with D hard to call. Deletions cut 0 bases from V and 7 bases from J, with 10 bases between. This CDR3 contains 13 residues. Germline V CDR1 and CDR2: MGHRA, YSYEKL.

The V and J genes are TRBV18 and TRBJ2-3; no clear D. Germline-derived CDR1 and CDR2 are KGHSH and LQKENI. The V end was cut by 8 bases, the J end by 1 base, with 13 bases between. The CDR3 contains 14 residues. The CDR3 DNA reads TGTGCCAGCCTTGACCGGCGAGGCACAGATACGCAGTATTTT. This translates into CASLDRRGTDTQYF. The complete variable domain, with remaining parts taken from reference TRBV18 and TRBJ2-3, reads NAGVMQNPRHLVRRRGQEARLRCSPMKGHSHVYWYRQLPEEGLKFMVYLQKENIIDESGMPKERFSAEFPKEGPSILRIQQVVRGDSAAYFCASLDRRGTDTQYFGPGTRLTVL.

This clone was counted once. J is TRBJ1-2 and V is TRBV30, with D possibly being TRBD1 (5 bases). This CDR3 is built from 14 residues. V was pared by 4 bases and J by 4 bases, with 16 bases between. Per germline, CDR1 GTSNPN and CDR2 SVGIG (reference sequence). CDR3 sequence (DNA): TGTGCCTGGACCCCTGGGGGGTCGAGCTATGGCTACACCTTC. Amino acids: CAWTPGGSSYGYTF.

J is TRBJ1-1 and V is TRBV11-2; D not certain. CDR3 size: 14 residues. The V gene's germline CDR1 is SGHAT and CDR2 FQNNGV. The germline V and J ends were trimmed by 8 bases and 5 bases, with 18 bases remaining between them. Here the CDR3 reads CASPQDPPGTEAFF. CDR3 nucleotide sequence: TGTGCCAGCCCCCAGGATCCCCCGGGGACTGAAGCTTTCTTT. The whole variable domain, filled in from reference TRBV11-2 and TRBJ1-1, reads EAGVAQSPRYKIIEKRQSVAFWCNPISGHATLYWYQQILGQGPKLLIQFQNNGVVDDSQLPKDRFSAERLKGVDSTLKIQPAKLEDSAVYLCASPQDPPGTEAFFGQGTRLTVV.

In this sample, this clone turned up once. This sequence joins TRBV6-5 and TRBJ1-1; TRBD1 is a possible D gene (5 bases). The CDR3 covers 16 residues. CDR1 MNHEY and CDR2 SVGAGI come from the germline V gene. Trimming took off 3 bases at V and 5 bases at J, with 19 bases between the two ends. This CDR3 reads CASSYGQGDLATEAFF. Here the CDR3 DNA reads TGTGCCAGCAGTTATGGGCAGGGTGACCTCGCAACTGAAGCTTTCTTT.

The CDR3 is CAWRQAVETQYF. CDR3 DNA sequence: TGTGCCTGGAGGCAGGCCGTGGAGACCCAGTACTTC. The chain couples TRBV30 to TRBJ2-5; D remains unclear. This CDR3 comprises 12 residues. Trimming removed 3 bases from V and 5 bases from J, with 10 bases in between. Germline CDR1 reads GTSNPN; CDR2 reads SVGIG (reference sequence).

The rearrangement uses TRBV24-1 and TRBJ1-6; D may be TRBD1 (6 bases). CDR3 length equals 21 residues. V lost 4 bases and J lost 2, with 26 bases in between. Germline V gene lookup returns CDR1 KGHDR and CDR2 SFDVKD. DNA for the CDR3: TGTGCCACCAGTGACCCGATAGCCAGTCTTTGGGGGGCGGCCTATAATTCACCCCTCCACTTT. Its translation is CATSDPIASLWGAAYNSPLHF.

This chain joins TRBV4-1 and TRBJ1-1; 8 bases align to TRBD1. In germline, CDR1 is MGHRA, CDR2 YSYEKL. V dropped 2 bases and J dropped 6; count of bases not matched to a gene: 5. This CDR3 is built from 14 residues. The CDR3 reads CASSQPGQAAEAFF. The CDR3 bases are TGCGCCAGCAGCCAACCGGGACAGGCTGCTGAAGCTTTCTTT.

The chain joins TRBV30 to TRBJ1-1; D unresolved. V dropped 3 bases and J dropped 4 bases, with 12 bases sitting between them. CDR1 is GTSNPN, CDR2 SVGIG, per germline (reference sequence). CDR3 length: 13 amino acids. In DNA, the CDR3 is TGTGCCTGGAGAAGACCGGGAAGCACTGAAGCTTTCTTT. As protein: CAWRRPGSTEAFF.

The chain recombines TRBV6-5 with TRBJ1-1, with D perhaps matching TRBD1 (6 bases). The V end was cut by 6 bases, the J end by 5 bases, with 16 bases between. Germline V gives CDR1 MNHEY, CDR2 SVGAGI. The CDR3 sequence is 14 residues long. For the CDR3, the DNA is TGTGCCAGCAGCCTAAACAGGGATTTGACTGAAGCTTTCTTT. This encodes CASSLNRDLTEAFF.

This sequence joins TRBV2 and TRBJ1-4; D remains unclear. V was cut by 6 bases and J by 5 bases, with 4 bases left in between. The CDR3 is 11 residues long. Germline loops: CDR1 SNHLY, CDR2 FYNNEI. Written as DNA, the CDR3 is TGTGCCAGCAGGATAAATGAAAAACTGTTTTTT. Amino acids: CASRINEKLFF.

This rearrangement joins TRBV10-1 to TRBJ1-1; TRBD1 might be the D (5 bases). Germline CDR1 is WNHNN and CDR2 is SYGVQD (reference sequence). CDR3 length equals 12 residues. Trimming took off 6 bases at V and 4 bases at J, with 9 bases between the two ends. The CDR3 DNA reads TGCGCCAGCAGATCGGGGGGCACTGAAGCTTTCTTT. Protein: CASRSGGTEAFF.

The rearrangement uses TRBV25-1 and TRBJ2-7; D possibly corresponds to TRBD2 (6 bases). CDR1 is MGHDK and CDR2 is SYGVNS in the germline V gene. This CDR3 comprises 14 residues. Trimming shortened V by 3 bases and J by 3 bases, and 12 bases separated the two germline ends. This CDR3 is CASSDRGTHYEQYF. The CDR3 nucleotides read TGTGCCAGCAGTGATCGGGGGACCCACTACGAGCAGTACTTC.

The chain has TRBV4-2 and TRBJ2-7, with D possibly matching TRBD2 (5 bases). Germline assignment: CDR1 LGHNA and CDR2 YNFKEQ. This CDR3 has 17 amino acids. Trimming pared 4 bases from V and 0 bases from J, leaving 19 bases between. The CDR3 DNA reads TGTGCCAGCAGCCCCCCCTCGGGAACGGACGGCTCCTACGAGCAGTACTTC. As protein: CASSPPSGTDGSYEQYF.